This paragraph covers one T cell receptor beta chain sequence. What it recognizes is unknown. This specimen belongs to a study of shared clonotypes between healthy human individuals. The germline CDR1 and CDR2 sequences are SEHNR and FQNEAQ (reference sequence). The CDR3 length is 14 residues. With 1 base removed from V and 5 bases from J, the gap between germline ends came to 12 bases. CD45RO-negative cells were positively selected for CCR7, leaving out terminally differentiated effector memory CD45RA+ cells. The study drew its donors from healthy HIV-negative adults without recent acute infections or vaccinations. Study-wide results and caveats: Some clonotypes were shared by all four sorted-subset donors, while others were not shared. The non-shared ones had lower generation probabilities than the shared ones.

Measured with immunoSEQ multiplex PCR; TCRdb has only the in-frame clones, and not every one. Among some 2.1 million clones listed, about 95% were seen once. The chain uses TRBV7-9 and TRBJ2-7; no firm D call. This clonotype originated in a man younger than 30 in good health. Specimen: naive CD8+ T cells sorted from blood. In DNA, the CDR3 is TGTGCCAGCAGCTTAGACGGCAGACCCCACGAGCAGTACTTC. Translation: CASSLDGRPHEQYF. The variable domain in full, completed from reference TRBV7-9 and TRBJ2-7, reads DTGVSQNPRHKITKRGQNVTFRCDPISEHNRLYWYRQTLGQGPEFLTYFQNEAQLEKSRLLSDRFSAERPKGSFSTLEIQRTEQGDSAMYLCASSLDGRPHEQYFGPGTRLTVT.